This entry is about one TCR beta chain. This specimen belongs to a study of control samples from healthy donors and cancer patients. Looked up from germline, CDR1 is SGDLS and CDR2 is YYNGEE. CDR3 length: 17 residues. The germline V and J ends were trimmed by 0 bases and 4 bases, with 20 bases remaining between them. Some clones are missing from TCRdb's copy, which holds only in-frame ones; the method was immunoSEQ multiplex PCR. The sample holds around 140,000 clones; about 90% are singletons and the top ten take roughly 7.8%. The sequencing input was PBMCs. This rearrangement joins TRBV9 to TRBJ2-7; D possibly corresponds to TRBD2 (5 bases). This clonotype was sampled from a man aged 45-65 years with head and neck cancer. This CDR3 reads CASSVEAGMDSLYEQYF. CDR3 DNA: TGTGCCAGCAGCGTAGAGGCCGGCATGGACTCTTTATACGAGCAGTACTTC.